The sequence of this T cell receptor beta chain was determined in a study of shared clonotypes between healthy human individuals. Looking at the study overall: Donor ages ranged 18 to 49 years: a couple of women, a few men.

CDR1 and CDR2 from the germline V gene are ENHRY and SYGVKD. Germline trimming cut 3 bases from V and 8 bases from J; bases unmatched to any gene: 8. This CDR3 is built from 16 residues. Notes on the study in general: In contrast to clonotypes shared by all four donors, non-shared clonotypes had lower generation probabilities. About 5% of naive CD4 clonotypes were shared across a handful of donors.

On this clone: Its cognate antigen is unknown.

Replicate PCRs for sorted subsets used around 200 ng DNA; this equaled tens of thousands of T cell genomes. Using immunoSEQ multiplex PCR, the repertoire was profiled, and TCRdb retains in-frame clones only, with some absent. The data show some 2,500,000 clones, roughly 92% seen once. The specimen was naive CD4+ T cells from PBMCs. Noted subset: CD45RA+ positively selected. This sequence originates from a man in his late teens or twenties in good health. Some clones in this sample may be carry-over from other donors' samples. The genes are TRBV10-3 and TRBJ2-1; TRBD2 agrees at 12 bases. CDR3 nucleotide sequence: TGTGCCATCAGTGACTCGACCGGGACTAGCGGGTATGAGCAGTTCTTC. It is translated as CAISDSTGTSGYEQFF.